This TCR beta chain was obtained from a study of blood T cell repertoires in COVID-19. Here immunoSEQ multiplex PCR was the method, and the copy in TCRdb shows in-frame clones only, minus some. Altogether about 85,000 clones are present, nearly 90% being singletons, with the ten largest covering 4.3%. This CDR3 is built from 13 residues. Germline CDR1 and CDR2: SQVTM and ANQGSEA. V dropped 1 base and J dropped 4 bases, with 8 bases sitting between them. This chain links TRBV29-1 with TRBJ2-1; perhaps TRBD1 as D (6 bases). The sequence derives from a woman aged 80 or over with active or convalescent COVID-19. Sequenced sample: peripheral blood. The CDR3 region is CSVEGRGYNEQFF. DNA for the CDR3: TGCAGCGTTGAAGGCAGGGGTTACAATGAGCAGTTCTTC.